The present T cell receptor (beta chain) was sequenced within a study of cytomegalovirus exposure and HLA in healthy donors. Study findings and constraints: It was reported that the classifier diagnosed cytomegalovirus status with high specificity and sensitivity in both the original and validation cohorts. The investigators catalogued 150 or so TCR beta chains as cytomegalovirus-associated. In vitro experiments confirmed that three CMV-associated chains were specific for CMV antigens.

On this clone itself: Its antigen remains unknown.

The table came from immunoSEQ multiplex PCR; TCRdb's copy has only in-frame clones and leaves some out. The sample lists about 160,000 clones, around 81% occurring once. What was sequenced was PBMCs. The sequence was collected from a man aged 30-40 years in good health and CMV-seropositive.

CDR3: CATSRDRRPNEKLFF. CDR3 sequence (DNA): TGTGCCACCAGCAGAGACAGGCGCCCTAATGAAAAACTGTTTTTT. The rearrangement uses TRBV15 and TRBJ1-4; D gene uncertain. Trimming removed 0 bases from V and 3 bases from J, with 8 bases in between. This CDR3 region has 15 residues. CDR1 is LNHNV and CDR2 is YYDKDF in the germline V gene (reference sequence).